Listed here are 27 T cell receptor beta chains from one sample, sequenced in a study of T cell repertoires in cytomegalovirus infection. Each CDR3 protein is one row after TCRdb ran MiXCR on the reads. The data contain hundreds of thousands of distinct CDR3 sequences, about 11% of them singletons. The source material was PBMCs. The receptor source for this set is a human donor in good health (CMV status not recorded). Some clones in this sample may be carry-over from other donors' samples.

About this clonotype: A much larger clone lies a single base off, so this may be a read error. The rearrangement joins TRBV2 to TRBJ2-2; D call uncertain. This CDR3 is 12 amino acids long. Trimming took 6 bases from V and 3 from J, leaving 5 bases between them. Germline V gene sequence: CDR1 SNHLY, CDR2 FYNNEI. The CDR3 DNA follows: TGTGCCAGCAGGCTCTACACCGGGGAGCTGTTTTTT. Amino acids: CASRLYTGELFF.

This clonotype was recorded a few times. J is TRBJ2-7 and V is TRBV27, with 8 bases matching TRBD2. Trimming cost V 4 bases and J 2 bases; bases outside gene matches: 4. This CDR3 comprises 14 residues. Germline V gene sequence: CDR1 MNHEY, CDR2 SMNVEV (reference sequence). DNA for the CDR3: TGTGCCAGCAGTTCGGGGGGGGGGACCTACGAGCAGTACTTC. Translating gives CASSSGGGTYEQYF.

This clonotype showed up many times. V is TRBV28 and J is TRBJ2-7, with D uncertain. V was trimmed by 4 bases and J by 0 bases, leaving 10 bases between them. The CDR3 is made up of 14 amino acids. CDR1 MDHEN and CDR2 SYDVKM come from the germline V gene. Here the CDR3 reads CASSWRTVSYEQYF. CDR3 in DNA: TGTGCCAGCAGTTGGCGGACGGTCTCCTACGAGCAGTACTTC.

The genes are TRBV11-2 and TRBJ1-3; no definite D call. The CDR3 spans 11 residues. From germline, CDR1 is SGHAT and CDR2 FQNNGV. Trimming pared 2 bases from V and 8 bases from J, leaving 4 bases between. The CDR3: CASSLTDTIYF. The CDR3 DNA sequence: TGTGCCAGCAGCTTAACGGACACCATATATTTT.

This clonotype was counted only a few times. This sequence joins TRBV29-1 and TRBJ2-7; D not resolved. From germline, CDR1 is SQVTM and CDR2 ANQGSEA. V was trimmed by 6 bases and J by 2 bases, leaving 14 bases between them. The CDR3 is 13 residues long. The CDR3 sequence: CSVGPSRPYEQYF. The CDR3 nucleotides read TGCAGCGTGGGCCCTTCTAGGCCCTACGAGCAGTACTTC.

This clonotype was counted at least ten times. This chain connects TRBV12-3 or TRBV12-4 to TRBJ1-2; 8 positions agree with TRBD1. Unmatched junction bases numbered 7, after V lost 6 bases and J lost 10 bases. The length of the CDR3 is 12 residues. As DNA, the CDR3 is TGTGCCAGCAGCCCGGACAGGGACGACTACACCTTC. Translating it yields CASSPDRDDYTF.

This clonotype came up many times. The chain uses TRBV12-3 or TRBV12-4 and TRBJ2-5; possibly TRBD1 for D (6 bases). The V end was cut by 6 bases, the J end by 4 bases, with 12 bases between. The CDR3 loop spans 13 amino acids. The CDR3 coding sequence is TGTGCCAGCAGAGGAACAGGGCCAGAGACCCAGTACTTC. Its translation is CASRGTGPETQYF.

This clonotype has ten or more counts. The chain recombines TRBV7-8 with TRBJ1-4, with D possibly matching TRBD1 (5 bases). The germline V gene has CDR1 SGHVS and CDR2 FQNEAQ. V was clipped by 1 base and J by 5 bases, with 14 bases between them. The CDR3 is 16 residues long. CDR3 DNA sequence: TGTGCCAGCAGCTTAGATGCGGGGGGATACAATGAAAAACTGTTTTTT. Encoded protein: CASSLDAGGYNEKLFF.

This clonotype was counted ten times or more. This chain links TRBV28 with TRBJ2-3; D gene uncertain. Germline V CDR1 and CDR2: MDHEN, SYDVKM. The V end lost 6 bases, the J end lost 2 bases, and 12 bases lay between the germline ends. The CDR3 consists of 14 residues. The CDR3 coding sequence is TGTGCCAGCAGAACTAAGGGATTCACAGATACGCAGTATTTT. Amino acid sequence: CASRTKGFTDTQYF. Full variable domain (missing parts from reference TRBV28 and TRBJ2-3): DVKVTQSSRYLVKRTGEKVFLECVQDMDHENMFWYRQDPGLGLRLIYFSYDVKMKEKGDIPEGYSVSREKKERFSLILESASTNQTSMYLCASRTKGFTDTQYFGPGTRLTVL.

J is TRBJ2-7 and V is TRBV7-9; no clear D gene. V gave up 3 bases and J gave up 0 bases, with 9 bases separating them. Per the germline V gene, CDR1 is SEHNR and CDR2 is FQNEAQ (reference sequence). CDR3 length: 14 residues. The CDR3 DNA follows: TGTGCCAGCAGCTTCGACCCCAGCTCCTACGAGCAGTACTTC. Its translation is CASSFDPSSYEQYF.

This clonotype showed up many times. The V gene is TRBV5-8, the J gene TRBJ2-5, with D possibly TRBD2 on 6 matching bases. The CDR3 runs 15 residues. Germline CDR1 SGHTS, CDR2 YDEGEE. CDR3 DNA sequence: TGTGCGGAGGCCAAAAGCGGGCTAGCGAAAGAGACCCAGTACTTC. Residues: CAEAKSGLAKETQYF.

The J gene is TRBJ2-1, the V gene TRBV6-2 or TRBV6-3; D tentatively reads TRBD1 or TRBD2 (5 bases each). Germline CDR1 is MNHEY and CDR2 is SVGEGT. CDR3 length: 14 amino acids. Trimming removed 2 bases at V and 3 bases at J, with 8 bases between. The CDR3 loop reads CASSYGGFYNEQFF. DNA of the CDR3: TGTGCCAGCAGTTACGGGGGTTTCTACAATGAGCAGTTCTTC.

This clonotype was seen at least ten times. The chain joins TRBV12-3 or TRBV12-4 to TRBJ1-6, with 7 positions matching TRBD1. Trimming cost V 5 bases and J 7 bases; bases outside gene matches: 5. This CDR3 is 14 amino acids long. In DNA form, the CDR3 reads TGTGCCAGCAGTCTACAGGGGTGGAATTCACCCCTCCACTTT. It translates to CASSLQGWNSPLHF.

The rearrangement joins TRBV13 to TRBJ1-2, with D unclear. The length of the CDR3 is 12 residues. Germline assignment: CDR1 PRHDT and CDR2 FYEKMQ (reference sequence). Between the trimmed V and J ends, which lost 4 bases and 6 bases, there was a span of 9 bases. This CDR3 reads CASSSPWDGYTF. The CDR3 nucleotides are TGTGCCAGCAGCTCCCCTTGGGATGGCTACACCTTC.

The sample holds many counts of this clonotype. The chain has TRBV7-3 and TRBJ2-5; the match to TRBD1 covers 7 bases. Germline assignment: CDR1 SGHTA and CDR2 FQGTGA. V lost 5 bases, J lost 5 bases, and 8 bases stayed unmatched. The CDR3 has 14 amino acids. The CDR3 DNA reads TGTGCCAGCAGCGTAGGGGGCCTCGGGGAGACCCAGTACTTC. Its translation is CASSVGGLGETQYF.

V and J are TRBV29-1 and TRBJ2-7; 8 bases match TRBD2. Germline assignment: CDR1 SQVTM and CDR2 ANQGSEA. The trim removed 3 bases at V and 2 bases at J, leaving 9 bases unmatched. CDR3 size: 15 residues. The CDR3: CSVEGAGGPPYEQYF. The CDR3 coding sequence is TGCAGCGTTGAGGGGGCGGGGGGCCCCCCCTACGAGCAGTACTTC.

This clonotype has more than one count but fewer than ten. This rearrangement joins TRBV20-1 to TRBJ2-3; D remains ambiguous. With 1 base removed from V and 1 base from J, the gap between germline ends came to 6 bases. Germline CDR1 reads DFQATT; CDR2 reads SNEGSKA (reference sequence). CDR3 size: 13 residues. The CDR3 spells CSARVPGTDTQYF. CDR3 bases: TGCAGTGCTAGAGTCCCGGGCACAGATACGCAGTATTTT.

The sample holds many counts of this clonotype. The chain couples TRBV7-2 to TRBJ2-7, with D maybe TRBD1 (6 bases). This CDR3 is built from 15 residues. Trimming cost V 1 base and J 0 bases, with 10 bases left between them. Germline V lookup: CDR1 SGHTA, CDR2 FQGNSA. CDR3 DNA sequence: TGTGCCAGCAGCTTAGGGCCAGGGGTCTCCTACGAGCAGTACTTC. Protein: CASSLGPGVSYEQYF.

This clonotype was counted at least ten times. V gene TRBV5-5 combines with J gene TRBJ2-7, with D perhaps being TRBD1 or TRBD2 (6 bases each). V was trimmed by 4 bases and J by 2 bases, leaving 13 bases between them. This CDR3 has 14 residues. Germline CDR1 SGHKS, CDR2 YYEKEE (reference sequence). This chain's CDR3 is CASSPPGATYEQYF. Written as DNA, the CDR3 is TGTGCCAGCAGCCCCCCGGGGGCTACCTACGAGCAGTACTTC.

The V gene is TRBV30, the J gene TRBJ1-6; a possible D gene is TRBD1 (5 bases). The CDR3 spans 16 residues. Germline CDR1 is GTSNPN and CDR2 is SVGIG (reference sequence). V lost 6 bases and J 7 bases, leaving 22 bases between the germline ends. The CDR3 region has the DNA TGTGCCTGCTCTCCCGGCTCGGGGCAAAGGAATTCACCCCTCCACTTT. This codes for CACSPGSGQRNSPLHF. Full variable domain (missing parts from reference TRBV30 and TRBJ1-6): SQTIHQWPATLVQPVGSPLSLECTVEGTSNPNLYWYRQAAGRGLQLLFYSVGIGQISSEVPQNLSASRPQDRQFILSSKKLLLSDSGFYLCACSPGSGQRNSPLHFGNGTRLTVT.

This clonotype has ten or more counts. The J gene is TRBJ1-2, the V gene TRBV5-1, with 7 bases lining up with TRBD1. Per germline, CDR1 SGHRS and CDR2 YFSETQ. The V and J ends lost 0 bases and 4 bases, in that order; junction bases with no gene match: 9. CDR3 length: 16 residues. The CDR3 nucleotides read TGCGCCAGCAGCTTGGACAGGGGCGGGAGAATCTATGGCTACACCTTC. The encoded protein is CASSLDRGGRIYGYTF.

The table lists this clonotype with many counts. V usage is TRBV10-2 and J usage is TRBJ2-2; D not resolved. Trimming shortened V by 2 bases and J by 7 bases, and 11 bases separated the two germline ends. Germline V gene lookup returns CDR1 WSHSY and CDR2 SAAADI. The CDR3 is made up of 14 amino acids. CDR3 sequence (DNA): TGCGCCAGCAGTGAGGCGTCCTCCCGCGGGGAGCTGTTTTTT. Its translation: CASSEASSRGELFF.

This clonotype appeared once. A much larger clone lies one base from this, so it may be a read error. CDR3 loop: CVSSSDAGTVVRSMAQHF. The DNA for the CDR3 is TGTGTCAGTAGTAGTGATGCCGGGACAGTTGTGCGATCAATGGCCCAGCATTTT. The chain joins TRBV19 to TRBJ1-5, with 7 bases that match TRBD1. Germline V gives CDR1 LNHDA, CDR2 SQIVND (reference sequence). The CDR3 is 18 amino acids.

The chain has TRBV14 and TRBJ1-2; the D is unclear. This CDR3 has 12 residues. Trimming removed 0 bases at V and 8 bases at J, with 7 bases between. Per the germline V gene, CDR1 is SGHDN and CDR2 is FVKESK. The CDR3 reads CASSQDPGGYTF. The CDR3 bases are TGTGCCAGCAGCCAAGACCCGGGGGGCTACACCTTC. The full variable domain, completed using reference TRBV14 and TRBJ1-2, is EAGVTQFPSHSVIEKGQTVTLRCDPISGHDNLYWYRRVMGKEIKFLLHFVKESKQDESGMPNNRFLAERTGGTYSTLKVQPAELEDSGVYFCASSQDPGGYTFGSGTRLTVV.

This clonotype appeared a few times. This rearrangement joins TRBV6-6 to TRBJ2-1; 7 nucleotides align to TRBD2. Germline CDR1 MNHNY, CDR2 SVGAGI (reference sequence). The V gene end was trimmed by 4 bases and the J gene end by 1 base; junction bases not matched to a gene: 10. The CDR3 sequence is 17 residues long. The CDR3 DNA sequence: TGTGCCAGCAGTTCCCGACGGGGGGTCCTATCCTACAATGAGCAGTTCTTC. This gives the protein CASSSRRGVLSYNEQFF.

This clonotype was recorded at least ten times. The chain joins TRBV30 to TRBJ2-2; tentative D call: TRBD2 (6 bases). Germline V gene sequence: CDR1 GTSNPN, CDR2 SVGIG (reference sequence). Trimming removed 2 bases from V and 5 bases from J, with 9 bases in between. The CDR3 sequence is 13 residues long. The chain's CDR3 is CAWSRSGTGELFF. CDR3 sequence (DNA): TGTGCCTGGAGTCGTAGCGGAACCGGGGAGCTGTTTTTT.

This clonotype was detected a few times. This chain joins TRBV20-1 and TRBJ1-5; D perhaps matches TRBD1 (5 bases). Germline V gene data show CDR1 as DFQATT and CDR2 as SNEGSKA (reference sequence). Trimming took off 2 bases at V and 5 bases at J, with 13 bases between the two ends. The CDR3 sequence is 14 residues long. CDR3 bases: TGCAGTGCTAGATCAGGTCAGGGTGATCAGCCCCAGCATTTT. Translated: CSARSGQGDQPQHF.